The clone carrying this TCR beta chain was seen ten or more times. Antigen: not known. Study observations and caveats: Tumor memory CD4+ T cell TCR gene usage clustered with blood and lymph node memory CD4+ cells and lymph node naive CD4+ cells.

After constant-region reverse-primer amplification, full-length variable regions underwent semi-nested PCR with Nested Universal Primer A. TCRdb analysed the 5' RACE reads with MiXCR anew, one entry per CDR3 protein. The sample has 9,000 to 10,000 distinct CDR3 sequences; around 15% are singletons. Treg sorting used a CD4+CD25+CD127-/low gate. This clonotype was sampled from a female donor with breast cancer. Material for sequencing was Tregs sorted from blood.

The CDR3 protein is CASSLADSKSQPQHF. As DNA, the CDR3 is TGCGCCAGCAGCTTGGCCGACAGTAAGAGTCAGCCCCAGCATTTT. V usage is TRBV5-1 and J usage is TRBJ1-5; maybe TRBD1 (5 bases). The V gene's germline CDR1 is SGHRS and CDR2 YFSETQ. The ends were cut back, 0 bases at V and 6 bases at J, with 13 bases in the middle. CDR3 size: 15 residues.